The 27 T cell receptor beta chains presented below share a single source sample, sequenced in a study of blood T cells in healthy people across ages. Through a sample-barcoded 5' primer and a J-beta primer mix, a second PCR was run for about 7 to 12 cycles. TCRdb independently ran MiXCR on the 5' RACE reads; one entry per CDR3 protein. This table holds approximately 800,000 distinct CDR3 sequences, 20% to 30% found once. In addition, the sample was reused for a study of T cells of mothers and their children.

Specimen: blood. All receptors come from a boy aged 5 to 17 in good health.

In this sample, this clonotype turned up a few times. The chain links TRBV7-2 to TRBJ2-1; no firm D call. The CDR3 has 12 residues. CDR1 is SGHTA and CDR2 is FQGNSA in the germline V gene. V lost 3 bases to trimming and J lost 9 bases, with 9 bases between them. The CDR3 bases are TGTGCCAGCAGCTTCTTGATTCGTGAGCAGTTCTTC. This sequence encodes CASSFLIREQFF. Together with reference TRBV7-2 and TRBJ2-1, the CDR3 gives the full variable domain: GAGVSQSPSNKVTEKGKDVELRCDPISGHTALYWYRQSLGQGLEFLIYFQGNSAPDKSGLPSDRFSAERTGGSVSTLTIQRTQQEDSAVYLCASSFLIREQFFGPGTRLTVL.

This clonotype has only a few counts. The J gene is TRBJ1-1, the V gene TRBV7-9; 8 bases match TRBD1. The ends lost 5 bases at V and 7 bases at J; junction bases unmatched: 3. Per germline, CDR1 SEHNR and CDR2 FQNEAQ (reference sequence). The CDR3 consists of 12 residues. CDR3 region: CASSRTGYEAFF. The CDR3 nucleotides read TGTGCCAGCAGCCGGACAGGGTATGAAGCTTTCTTT. Supplemented by reference TRBV7-9 and TRBJ1-1, the full variable domain reads DTGVSQNPRHKITKRGQNVTFRCDPISEHNRLYWYRQTLGQGPEFLTYFQNEAQLEKSRLLSDRFSAERPKGSFSTLEIQRTEQGDSAMYLCASSRTGYEAFFGQGTRLTVV.

The gene calls are TRBV29-1 and TRBJ2-7; 7 bases agree with TRBD1. Trimming at V came to 1 base and at J to 0 bases, leaving 6 bases not matched to a gene. CDR1 is SQVTM and CDR2 is ANQGSEA in the germline V gene. This CDR3 contains 15 residues. The CDR3 region is CSVEGGRGSSYEQYF. The CDR3 DNA follows: TGCAGCGTTGAAGGGGGCAGGGGGAGCTCCTACGAGCAGTACTTC.

The table lists this clonotype with a few counts. CDR3 nucleotide sequence: TGTGCCAGCAGCTGGGGGACAGGTATTGACACTGAAGCTTTCTTT. Its protein is CASSWGTGIDTEAFF. The chain carries TRBV7-9 and TRBJ1-1; 8 bases align to TRBD1. From germline, CDR1 is SEHNR and CDR2 FQNEAQ (reference sequence). V lost 4 bases and J lost 3; bases outside the gene matches: 7. CDR3 length: 15 amino acids.

This clonotype came up a few times. This chain joins TRBV27 and TRBJ1-5, with 10 bases fitting TRBD1. Germline assignment: CDR1 MNHEY and CDR2 SMNVEV (reference sequence). With V trimmed by 6 bases and J by 6 bases, 11 bases remained unmatched. The CDR3 has 16 residues. Written as DNA, the CDR3 is TGTGCCAGCAGGACCCCCGGGACAGGGGAAAGTCAGCCCCAGCATTTT. This sequence encodes CASRTPGTGESQPQHF.

The rearrangement joins TRBV10-3 to TRBJ1-5; D is unclear. The V end was cut by 4 bases, the J end by 8 bases, with 15 bases between. The germline CDR1 and CDR2 sequences are ENHRY and SYGVKD. The CDR3 contains 14 residues. Written as DNA, the CDR3 is TGTGCCATCAGTGTGGATAAGGCTATTAAGCCCCAGCATTTT. Translation: CAISVDKAIKPQHF.

There are a few counts of this clonotype. This rearrangement joins TRBV9 to TRBJ1-2; TRBD1 matches 8 bases. The CDR3 is 15 amino acids. From germline, CDR1 is SGDLS and CDR2 YYNGEE. V shed 3 bases and J 8 bases; nucleotides not matched to a gene: 12. The chain's CDR3 is CASSGDPRGRGGYTF. The CDR3 DNA reads TGTGCCAGCAGCGGCGACCCCAGGGGGCGAGGGGGCTACACCTTC.

This clonotype has only a few counts. J is TRBJ2-5 and V is TRBV7-9; possibly TRBD1 for D (6 bases). Looked up from germline, CDR1 is SEHNR and CDR2 is FQNEAQ (reference sequence). The ends were cut back, 5 bases at V and 0 bases at J, with 10 bases in the middle. This CDR3 comprises 14 residues. The CDR3 region is CASSQGQNQETQYF. CDR3 nucleotide sequence: TGTGCCAGCAGCCAGGGGCAGAACCAAGAGACCCAGTACTTC.

V is TRBV10-3 and J is TRBJ1-4, with TRBD1 matching over 10 bases. V lost 4 bases to trimming and J lost 5 bases; unmatched junction nucleotides: 10. The CDR3 runs to 17 residues. The V gene's germline CDR1 is ENHRY and CDR2 SYGVKD. CDR3 in DNA: TGTGCCATCAGTGCCCGGGGGGCGGACAGGGGGAATGAAAAACTGTTTTTT. Translating it yields CAISARGADRGNEKLFF.

This clonotype was counted between two and nine times. The chain has TRBV7-6 and TRBJ2-7; 9 bases line up with TRBD2. From germline, CDR1 is SGHVS and CDR2 FNYEAQ. V gave up 8 bases and J gave up 5 bases; unmatched junction bases: 10. The CDR3 has 14 residues. CDR3: CASSQAGGFDEQYF. As DNA, the CDR3 is TGTGCCAGCTCCCAAGCGGGAGGCTTCGACGAGCAGTACTTC.

This clonotype has more than one count but fewer than ten. Likely a read error: the CDR3 ends without its conserved phenylalanine or tryptophan. This chain joins TRBV28 and TRBJ1-2; D is unclear. The germline V gene encodes CDR1 MDHEN and CDR2 SYDVKM. V was trimmed by 3 bases and J by 1 base, leaving 15 bases between them. The CDR3 has 16 amino acids. Here the CDR3 DNA reads TGTGCCAGCAGTTTCCCCCCCGGGATCGGTAACTATGGCTACACCCTC. Translated, it gives CASSFPPGIGNYGYTL.

J is TRBJ2-1 and V is TRBV7-2, with 7 positions matching TRBD2. From germline, CDR1 is SGHTA and CDR2 FQGNSA. J gave up 6 bases and V 5 bases, and 10 bases lay outside the gene matches. The length of the CDR3 is 15 residues. DNA for the CDR3: TGTGCCAGCAGCCCTCGGGAGAGCGGGGCCAATGAGCAGTTCTTC. Translated: CASSPRESGANEQFF.

The chain combines TRBV6-1 with TRBJ2-5; D possibly uses TRBD1 or TRBD2 (6 bases each). The J call may be mistaken, given a closer DNA end match to TRBJ2-7. From germline, CDR1 is MNHNS and CDR2 SASEGT. The CDR3 is 16 residues long. The CDR3 region is CASRTDGGGVPYEQYF. The DNA for the CDR3 is TGTGCCAGCAGAACAGATGGGGGCGGGGTCCCCTACGAGCAGTACTTC.

The rearrangement joins TRBV29-1 to TRBJ2-6, with D tentatively TRBD2 (5 bases). Trimming took off 4 bases at V and 2 bases at J, with 6 bases between the two ends. This CDR3 is built from 13 residues. Germline CDR1 SQVTM, CDR2 ANQGSEA. CDR3 coding DNA: TGCAGCGTTGGGAGGACTGGGGCCAACGTCCTGACTTTC. Translating gives CSVGRTGANVLTF.

Only a few counts were recorded for this clonotype. The V call is TRBV6-1, the J call TRBJ2-2; maybe TRBD2 (6 bases). Germline V gives CDR1 MNHNS, CDR2 SASEGT. The CDR3 consists of 14 residues. Trimming stripped 11 bases from V and 1 base from J, with 14 bases between. As DNA, the CDR3 is TGTGCCGGAGGGGCAGGGTGGAACACCGGGGAGCTGTTTTTT. Translating gives CAGGAGWNTGELFF.

This chain connects TRBV9 to TRBJ2-3; unclear D gene. Germline lookup yields CDR1 SGDLS and CDR2 YYNGEE. CDR3 length: 14 residues. V shed 3 bases and J shed 1 base, with 9 bases lying between them. Written as DNA, the CDR3 is TGTGCCAGCAGCGCAATGGAAGGCACAGATACGCAGTATTTT. It codes for CASSAMEGTDTQYF.

This clonotype has just a few counts. The genes are TRBV12-3 or TRBV12-4 and TRBJ2-7; D call uncertain. V lost 8 bases and J 4 bases, leaving 9 bases between the germline ends. The CDR3 is 11 amino acids. The DNA for the CDR3 is TGTGCCAGCGATTCGGGTTACGAGCAGTACTTC. It codes for CASDSGYEQYF.

The table lists this clonotype with a few counts. The chain recombines TRBV4-2 with TRBJ2-3; D may be TRBD2 (7 bases). This CDR3 has 19 residues. V lost 0 bases and J lost 1, with 20 bases in between. Germline V gene data show CDR1 as LGHNA and CDR2 as YNFKEQ. As DNA, the CDR3 is TGTGCCAGCAGCCAAGAAAAAGGGGGGGGCCTTGTCGGCACAGATACGCAGTATTTT. Protein sequence: CASSQEKGGGLVGTDTQYF.

This chain's CDR3 is CASSDNRGGTEAFF. As DNA, the CDR3 is TGCGCCAGCAGCGATAACAGGGGTGGCACTGAAGCTTTCTTT. The chain carries TRBV5-1 and TRBJ1-1, with TRBD1 matching 7 bases. The trim removed 4 bases at V and 4 bases at J, leaving 7 bases unmatched. Germline V CDR1 and CDR2: SGHRS, YFSETQ. The CDR3 sequence is 14 residues long.

This clonotype has a handful of counts. V is TRBV12-3 or TRBV12-4 and J is TRBJ2-5; possible D gene TRBD1, 5 bases. CDR3 length: 14 residues. Trimming removed 6 bases from V and 4 bases from J, with 15 bases in between. CDR3 sequence: CASSRRTNGETQYF. The CDR3 DNA is TGTGCCAGCAGCCGTCGGACAAACGGAGAGACCCAGTACTTC.

The sample holds a few counts of this clonotype. The rearrangement joins TRBV4-1 to TRBJ2-1; 7 nucleotides match TRBD2. The V segment lost 4 bases and the J segment 4 bases; nucleotides outside the gene matches: 16. CDR1 and CDR2 from the germline V gene are MGHRA and YSYEKL. CDR3 length equals 18 residues. CDR3 in amino acids: CASSPEPRAGTTYNEQFF. As DNA, the CDR3 is TGCGCCAGCAGCCCGGAGCCGCGAGCGGGGACTACTTACAATGAGCAGTTCTTC.

The table lists this clonotype with many counts. The chain combines TRBV3-1 with TRBJ2-5; weak D call: TRBD1 (6 bases). The germline V and J ends were trimmed by 0 bases and 9 bases, with 23 bases remaining between them. CDR3 length equals 17 residues. Germline CDR1 reads LGHDT; CDR2 reads YNNKEL (reference sequence). The CDR3: CASSQDVRFRGSGAQYF. The DNA of the CDR3 is TGTGCCAGCAGCCAAGATGTGCGGTTTAGGGGGTCAGGGGCCCAGTACTTC.

The DNA of the CDR3 is TGTGCCAGCAGCTTACGCCCTAGCGGGATCTCCTACAATGAGCAGTTCTTC. It translates to CASSLRPSGISYNEQFF. The chain is built from TRBV7-9 and TRBJ2-1, with 9 bases lining up with TRBD2. Germline trimming cut 2 bases from V and 0 bases from J; bases unmatched to any gene: 5. The germline V gene has CDR1 SEHNR and CDR2 FQNEAQ (reference sequence). The CDR3 runs 17 residues.

V and J are TRBV20-1 and TRBJ1-1; 7 nucleotides match TRBD1. CDR3 length equals 13 residues. With V trimmed by 0 bases and J by 6 bases, 4 bases remained unmatched. Germline loops: CDR1 DFQATT, CDR2 SNEGSKA (reference sequence). CDR3 nucleotides: TGCAGTGCTAGAGACCAGGGGGTTGCTGAAGCTTTCTTT. Translating gives CSARDQGVAEAFF.

As concerns this clonotype: The junction and the germline gene differ at one end; a read error may be behind it. The chain recombines TRBV20-1 with TRBJ1-5, with TRBD1 as a possible D gene (5 bases). Germline values: CDR1 DFQATT, CDR2 SNEGSKA (reference sequence). The CDR3 spans 14 residues. The CDR3 DNA follows: TGCAGTGCTAGAATGTTGAGGGGCAATCAGCCCCGGCATTTT. As protein: CSARMLRGNQPRHF.

As for this clonotype: At one end the junction does not follow the germline gene, possibly because of a read error. The chain couples TRBV3-1 to TRBJ2-7; 8 nucleotides line up with TRBD2. Germline V gene lookup returns CDR1 LGHDT and CDR2 YNNKEL (reference sequence). The CDR3 consists of 15 residues. CDR3 coding DNA: TGTGCCAGCAGCCCCCCCGGCGGGGGGATCTACGAGCGGTACTTC. It encodes CASSPPGGGIYERYF.

This clonotype was seen a handful of times. The genes are TRBV24-1 and TRBJ2-1, with TRBD1 identical over 9 bases. Germline values: CDR1 KGHDR, CDR2 SFDVKD. The junction had 10 bases not matched to a gene; V was cut back by 3 bases and J by 8 bases. CDR3 length equals 16 residues. CDR3 residues: CATSDPYRQGVYEQFF. The CDR3 bases are TGTGCCACCAGTGATCCTTACCGACAGGGGGTCTATGAGCAGTTCTTC.